This TCR beta chain derives from a study of neurological immune-mediated disorders. Turning to the study itself: There were around 35 multiple sclerosis patients; about 30 were relapsing-remitting and 3 were secondary progressive.

One entry per CDR3 protein results from TCRdb running MiXCR on the 5' RACE reads. The table lists 65,000 to 95,000 distinct CDR3 sequences, 5.5% to 6.5% of them singletons. Time point meaning: longitudinal time-point 2. The table lists this clonotype with many counts. The ends lost 6 bases at V and 2 bases at J; junction bases unmatched: 9. The CDR3 has 16 amino acids. The chain links TRBV12-3 or TRBV12-4 to TRBJ1-2, with TRBD1 matching over 10 bases. Sample: PBMCs. The TCR comes from a woman aged 60 to 75 with multiple sclerosis. This CDR3 reads CASSLTGTGANYGYTF. The CDR3 DNA is TGTGCCAGCAGCCTTACCGGGACAGGGGCCAACTATGGCTACACCTTC.